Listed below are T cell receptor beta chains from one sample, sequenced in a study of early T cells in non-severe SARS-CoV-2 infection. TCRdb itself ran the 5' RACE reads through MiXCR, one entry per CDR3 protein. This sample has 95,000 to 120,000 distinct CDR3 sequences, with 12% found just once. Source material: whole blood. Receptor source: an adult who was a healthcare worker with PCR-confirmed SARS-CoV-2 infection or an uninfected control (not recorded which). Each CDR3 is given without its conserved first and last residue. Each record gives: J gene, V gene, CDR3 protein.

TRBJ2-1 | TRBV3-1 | ASSQKLREQF
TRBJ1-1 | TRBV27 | ASSSLRTGMNTEAF
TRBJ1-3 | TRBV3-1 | ASSQRDRENTIY
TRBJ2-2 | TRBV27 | ASTQNREDTGELF
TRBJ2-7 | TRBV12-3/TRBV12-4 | ASRTSGRSYEQY
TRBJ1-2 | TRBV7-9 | ASSLAQLSGGASGYT
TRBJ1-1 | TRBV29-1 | SVGVHWGAPGTEAF
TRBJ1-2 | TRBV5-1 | ASSFGDSDGYT
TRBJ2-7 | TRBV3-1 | ASSGQGIYEQY
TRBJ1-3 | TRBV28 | ASSRDRSSGNTIY
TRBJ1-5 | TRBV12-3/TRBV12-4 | ASSLNRSNQPQH
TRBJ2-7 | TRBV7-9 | ASSASGTGIYEQY
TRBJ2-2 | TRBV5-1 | ASSPRETTGELF
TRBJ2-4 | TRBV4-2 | ASSQAPSQVKNIQY